The 14 T cell receptor beta chains reported below all come from one sample, sequenced in a study of shared clonotypes between healthy human individuals. The repertoire was sequenced with immunoSEQ multiplex PCR; TCRdb's copy has only in-frame clones and lacks some. The data hold roughly 1,600,000 clones, with approximately 98.5% observed a single time. The sequencing input was naive CD4+ T cells sorted from blood. The subset denotes: CD45RA+ positively selected. The origin of the receptors is a man aged 25-45 years in good health.

V usage is TRBV6-5 and J usage is TRBJ2-2; D is possibly TRBD2 (6 bases). CDR1 is MNHEY and CDR2 is SVGAGI in the germline V gene. CDR3 length: 15 amino acids. Trimming shortened V by 5 bases and J by 6 bases, and 16 bases separated the two germline ends. The CDR3 protein is CASSPGTGGAGELFF. The CDR3 coding sequence is TGTGCCAGCAGTCCCGGGACCGGAGGGGCCGGGGAGCTGTTTTTT.

This rearrangement joins TRBV12-2 to TRBJ2-7; TRBD2, the table's D call, was not compared with the DNA. TRBV12-2 is a pseudogene. This CDR3 spans 21 amino acids. The CDR3 sequence is CASRLDREDRTTSGLSYEQYF. Written as DNA, the CDR3 is TGTGCAAGTCGCTTAGATAGGGAGGACAGGACGACTAGCGGGCTTTCCTACGAGCAGTACTTC.

The chain recombines TRBV27 with TRBJ2-7, with no clear D. CDR1 is MNHEY, CDR2 SMNVEV, per germline (reference sequence). The V end was cut by 5 bases, the J end by 3 bases, with 11 bases between. The CDR3 spans 13 residues. Written as DNA, the CDR3 is TGTGCCAGCAGTCTGCAGCGCAACTACGAGCAGTACTTC. This codes for CASSLQRNYEQYF.

The chain couples TRBV6-1 to TRBJ2-7, with TRBD2 identical over 7 bases. J was trimmed by 2 bases and V by 7 bases; bases with no gene match: 11. Germline V gene data show CDR1 as MNHNS and CDR2 as SASEGT. CDR3 size: 15 residues. CDR3 loop: CASTLGGTSTYEQYF. The DNA of the CDR3 is TGTGCCAGCACCCTGGGGGGGACGTCTACCTACGAGCAGTACTTC.

The chain couples TRBV12-5 to TRBJ2-1, with 9 bases that match TRBD2. Germline V gives CDR1 LGHNT, CDR2 FRNRAP. The CDR3 loop spans 17 amino acids. V was pared by 5 bases and J by 5 bases, with 13 bases of the junction left unmatched. In DNA form, the CDR3 reads TGTGCTAGTGGTAACCCGACTAGCGGCCACCTTGACAATGAGCAGTTCTTC. It translates to CASGNPTSGHLDNEQFF.

The V call is TRBV5-8, the J call TRBJ1-5; D possibly corresponds to TRBD1 (5 bases). The V gene lost 0 bases and the J gene lost 7 bases, with 14 bases spanning the gap. From germline, CDR1 is SGHTS and CDR2 YDEGEE. This CDR3 is 15 amino acids long. In DNA form, the CDR3 reads TGTGCCAGCAGCTTGGCCCCAGGGTCCAAGCAGCCCCAGCATTTT. The encoded protein is CASSLAPGSKQPQHF.

V and J are TRBV11-2 and TRBJ2-7, with TRBD1 identical over 7 bases. Germline lookup yields CDR1 SGHAT and CDR2 FQNNGV. The ends lost 5 bases at V and 0 bases at J; junction bases unmatched: 13. The CDR3 spans 17 residues. In DNA, the CDR3 is TGTGCCAGCAGCCTCGGTGGAGCCGGGACAGTCTCCTACGAGCAGTACTTC. Translation: CASSLGGAGTVSYEQYF.

The chain carries TRBV5-4 and TRBJ2-1; 8 bases are a match to TRBD2. Germline trimming cut 4 bases from V and 10 bases from J; bases unmatched to any gene: 4. The CDR3 covers 12 residues. Germline assignment: CDR1 SGHNT and CDR2 YYREEE (reference sequence). CDR3 in amino acids: CASSVGGREQFF. As DNA, the CDR3 is TGTGCCAGCAGCGTCGGCGGGAGGGAGCAGTTCTTC.

The chain employs TRBV18 and TRBJ2-7, with D tentatively TRBD1 (5 bases). Germline loops: CDR1 KGHSH, CDR2 LQKENI. Trimming removed 6 bases from V and 4 bases from J, with 13 bases in between. The CDR3 runs 13 residues. CDR3 loop: CASSAPQGYEQYF. For the CDR3, the DNA is TGTGCCAGCTCTGCCCCCCAGGGATACGAGCAGTACTTC.

The chain links TRBV15 to TRBJ2-1, with TRBD1 identical over 8 bases. V trimming: 0 bases; J trimming: 1 base; junction bases outside the gene matches: 2. CDR3 size: 16 residues. In germline, CDR1 is LNHNV, CDR2 YYDKDF (reference sequence). The chain's CDR3 is CATSRETGVSYNEQFF. The CDR3 nucleotides are TGTGCCACCAGCAGAGAGACAGGGGTATCCTACAATGAGCAGTTCTTC.

The chain carries TRBV7-9 and TRBJ2-7; 9 nucleotides align to TRBD1. The V segment lost 8 bases and the J segment 7 bases; nucleotides outside the gene matches: 18. Germline V gives CDR1 SEHNR, CDR2 FQNEAQ (reference sequence). The CDR3 is 16 amino acids. The CDR3 region is CASGHALRDRAGEQYF. The DNA for the CDR3 is TGTGCCAGCGGCCACGCCTTGCGGGACAGGGCCGGGGAGCAGTACTTC.

The V gene is TRBV30, the J gene TRBJ1-1, with unresolved D. V dropped 5 bases and J dropped 3 bases, with 10 bases sitting between them. The CDR3 is 12 residues long. Germline V gives CDR1 GTSNPN, CDR2 SVGIG (reference sequence). The CDR3 coding sequence is TGTGCCTGGTCCCCCAGAGACACTGAAGCTTTCTTT. Protein: CAWSPRDTEAFF.

The chain uses TRBV27 and TRBJ2-7; maybe TRBD2 (6 bases). Per the germline V gene, CDR1 is MNHEY and CDR2 is SMNVEV (reference sequence). CDR3 length: 9 amino acids. Trimming shortened V by 8 bases and J by 7 bases, and 6 bases separated the two germline ends. In DNA form, the CDR3 reads TGTGCCAGCGGGGGGGAGCAGTACTTC. Translation gives CASGGEQYF.

The J gene is TRBJ2-1, the V gene TRBV10-3; TRBD2 agrees at 10 bases. The CDR3 covers 14 residues. Germline CDR1 and CDR2: ENHRY and SYGVKD. V was pared by 6 bases and J by 6 bases, with 5 bases of the junction left unmatched. The DNA for the CDR3 is TGTGCCATCAGCGCCGGGACTAGCGCCAATGAGCAGTTCTTC. Translation: CAISAGTSANEQFF.